Listed here is a single TCR beta chain. Use of 60 Vbeta and 13 Jbeta primers characterized the PCR. The data were produced by immunoSEQ multiplex PCR, yet TCRdb's version contains in-frame clones alone and is incomplete. The table shows around 150,000 clones, with around 83% occurring only once. This sample was taken from a study of cytomegalovirus exposure and HLA in healthy donors. CDR3 length: 14 residues. CDR1 MNHNY and CDR2 SVGAGI come from the germline V gene (reference sequence). Trimming cost V 2 bases and J 7 bases, with 14 bases left between them. This receptor was taken from a young man in good health and CMV-seropositive. The material sequenced was PBMCs. V usage is TRBV6-6 and J usage is TRBJ1-2; perhaps TRBD1 as D (5 bases). CDR3 amino acids: CASSYQVTDAGYTF. The CDR3 nucleotides are TGTGCCAGCAGTTACCAGGTGACAGACGCTGGCTACACCTTC.